Shown below are 27 T cell receptor beta chains from a single sample sequenced in a study of blood T cell repertoires in COVID-19. Sequencing was performed with immunoSEQ multiplex PCR; in TCRdb, only in-frame clones are kept and a portion is missing. The data show fewer than 150,000 clones, just under 90% seen once. The sample taken for sequencing was peripheral blood. Receptor source: a woman aged 35 to 49 with acute or convalescent COVID-19.

The chain joins TRBV18 to TRBJ2-7; D might be TRBD2 (6 bases). The CDR3 is made up of 13 amino acids. The V end lost 2 bases, the J end lost 5 bases, and 10 bases lay between the germline ends. Germline-derived CDR1 and CDR2 are KGHSH and LQKENI. In DNA form, the CDR3 reads TGTGCCAGCTCACCAGGAGGGGCAAACGAGCAGTACTTC. Translated: CASSPGGANEQYF.

This chain links TRBV5-1 with TRBJ1-4, with 7 positions matching TRBD1. CDR1 SGHRS and CDR2 YFSETQ come from the germline V gene. With 4 bases clipped from V and 5 bases from J, the junction kept 8 bases outside the gene matches. CDR3 length: 15 amino acids. As DNA, the CDR3 is TGCGCCAGCAGCGAGAACAGGGGATTAAATGAAAAACTGTTTTTT. This gives the protein CASSENRGLNEKLFF.

The chain has TRBV12-5 and TRBJ2-3, with unresolved D. This CDR3 contains 10 residues. V was trimmed by 9 bases and J by 7 bases, leaving 8 bases between them. Germline CDR1 is LGHNT and CDR2 is FRNRAP. The CDR3 nucleotides are TGTGCTAGCTACTCGTATACGCAGTATTTT. It yields the protein CASYSYTQYF.

A single count supports this clone. In DNA, the CDR3 is TGTGCCAGCAGTCTTTCAGGGGGCACTGAAGCTTTCTTT. It codes for CASSLSGGTEAFF. V usage is TRBV12-3 or TRBV12-4 and J usage is TRBJ1-1; 7 bases align to TRBD1. CDR3 length: 13 residues. Trimming at V came to 5 bases and at J to 4 bases, leaving 4 bases not matched to a gene.

This clone showed up just once. The chain employs TRBV20-1 and TRBJ1-1; possible D gene TRBD1, 5 bases. Trimming removed 3 bases at V and 3 bases at J, with 8 bases between. The CDR3 covers 12 residues. CDR1 is DFQATT and CDR2 is SNEGSKA in the germline V gene (reference sequence). The CDR3 loop is CSASTGDTEAFF. The DNA of the CDR3 is TGCAGTGCTAGTACAGGTGACACTGAAGCTTTCTTT.

This clone occurred a few times. The V call is TRBV11-1, the J call TRBJ1-2; 7 nucleotides match TRBD1. Germline values: CDR1 SGHAT, CDR2 FQDESV (reference sequence). CDR3 length equals 15 residues. Germline trimming cut 4 bases from V and 1 base from J; bases unmatched to any gene: 6. CDR3 amino acids: CASSWWTGSNYGYTF. DNA of the CDR3: TGTGCCAGCAGCTGGTGGACAGGCAGTAACTATGGCTACACCTTC.

This chain connects TRBV7-9 to TRBJ2-1; 7 bases are a match to TRBD2. Germline V CDR1 and CDR2: SEHNR, FQNEAQ (reference sequence). The CDR3 spans 16 residues. The junction had 12 bases not matched to a gene; V was cut back by 4 bases and J by 6 bases. CDR3 loop: CASSSYRERDRNEQFF. The CDR3, as DNA: TGTGCCAGCAGCTCCTATCGAGAGCGGGATCGCAATGAGCAGTTCTTC.

This sequence joins TRBV27 and TRBJ1-5; possible D gene TRBD1, 6 bases. The V gene's germline CDR1 is MNHEY and CDR2 SMNVEV (reference sequence). V lost 0 bases, J lost 6 bases, and 12 bases lay in between. The CDR3 spans 15 residues. This CDR3 reads CASSLSGAGTQPQHF. The CDR3 region has the DNA TGTGCCAGCAGTTTATCGGGGGCAGGGACTCAGCCCCAGCATTTT.

This chain uses TRBV15 with TRBJ1-1; D gene ambiguous. Per germline, CDR1 LNHNV and CDR2 YYDKDF (reference sequence). CDR3 length equals 12 residues. V lost 1 base and J 8 bases, leaving 8 bases between the germline ends. The CDR3 sequence: CATSRVNKEAFF. In DNA, the CDR3 is TGTGCCACCAGCAGAGTCAACAAAGAAGCTTTCTTT.

This chain links TRBV2 with TRBJ1-1; 10 bases align to TRBD1. There are 17 residues in the CDR3. Looked up from germline, CDR1 is SNHLY and CDR2 is FYNNEI. V was clipped by 1 base and J by 1 base; unmatched bases: 6. The CDR3 coding sequence is TGTGCCAGCAGTGAAGGACAGGGGGCTGGCGAGAACACTGAAGCTTTCTTT. This encodes CASSEGQGAGENTEAFF.

Only one count was recorded for this clone. The chain employs TRBV9 and TRBJ2-7; 7 nucleotides align to TRBD1. After removal of 4 bases from V and 2 bases from J, the junction contained 6 bases not matched to a gene. Germline CDR1 is SGDLS and CDR2 is YYNGEE. The CDR3 runs 14 residues. The CDR3 nucleotides are TGTGCCAGCAGCCACCGGGACAGCGCCTACGAGCAGTACTTC. Amino acids: CASSHRDSAYEQYF.

The chain joins TRBV27 to TRBJ1-2, with 8 bases matching TRBD1. From germline, CDR1 is MNHEY and CDR2 SMNVEV (reference sequence). The CDR3 is 13 amino acids. J gave up 7 bases and V 7 bases, and 8 bases lay outside the gene matches. The CDR3 protein is CASMRRGHGGYTF. CDR3 DNA: TGTGCCAGCATGCGCAGGGGGCACGGTGGCTACACCTTC.

The chain has TRBV3-1 (or the pseudogene TRBV3-2) and TRBJ2-7, with TRBD1 identical over 10 bases. CDR1 is LGHDT, CDR2 YNNKEL, per germline (reference sequence). CDR3 length: 15 residues. J lost 2 bases, V lost 3 bases, and 4 bases had no gene match. CDR3: CASSHAGQGPYEQYF. CDR3 coding DNA: TGTGCCAGCAGCCATGCGGGACAGGGGCCCTACGAGCAGTACTTC.

The chain links TRBV18 to TRBJ1-6; no reliable D call. Trimming stripped 10 bases from V and 8 bases from J, with 12 bases between. This CDR3 has 12 residues. CDR1 KGHSH and CDR2 LQKENI come from the germline V gene. The CDR3 DNA sequence: TGTGCCACCCGTAGCCTTTATTCACCCCTCCACTTT. It specifies CATRSLYSPLHF.

The J gene is TRBJ1-6, the V gene TRBV4-3; TRBD1 aligns across 9 bases. V was clipped by 1 base and J by 10 bases; unmatched bases: 8. Germline V lookup: CDR1 LGHNA, CDR2 YSLEER. The CDR3 extends over 16 amino acids. The CDR3 spells CASSQVPRTGVSPLHF. CDR3 in DNA: TGCGCCAGCAGCCAAGTCCCCCGGACAGGGGTCTCACCCCTCCACTTT.

This clone was counted between two and nine times. CDR3 protein: CASSQSLTGYEQYF. For the CDR3, the DNA is TGCGCCAGCAGCCAATCTTTAACAGGGTACGAGCAGTACTTC. This chain uses TRBV4-1 with TRBJ2-7, with D possibly being TRBD1 (6 bases). This CDR3 spans 14 amino acids. Germline V gives CDR1 MGHRA, CDR2 YSYEKL. The V gene lost 2 bases and the J gene lost 4 bases, with 12 bases spanning the gap.

The chain employs TRBV6-2 or TRBV6-3 and TRBJ1-4; possible D gene TRBD1, 6 bases. Germline CDR1 reads MNHEY; CDR2 reads SVGEGT. V lost 2 bases and J 5 bases, leaving 15 bases between the germline ends. The CDR3 has 16 amino acids. CDR3 sequence reads: CASSYNARTANEKLFF. For the CDR3, the DNA is TGTGCCAGCAGTTACAACGCCCGGACAGCGAATGAAAAACTGTTTTTT.

The chain employs TRBV25-1 and TRBJ2-7; D is unclear. CDR3 length equals 14 residues. CDR1 MGHDK and CDR2 SYGVNS come from the germline V gene. V dropped 5 bases and J dropped 5 bases, with 16 bases sitting between them. In DNA form, the CDR3 reads TGTGCCAGCAGTAAAATTGAATCAGGTCACGAGCAGTACTTC. Amino acids: CASSKIESGHEQYF.

The gene calls are TRBV27 and TRBJ1-6; D remains ambiguous. Germline V CDR1 and CDR2: MNHEY, SMNVEV (reference sequence). The CDR3 contains 20 residues. The V gene lost 6 bases and the J gene lost 1 base, with 25 bases spanning the gap. The DNA of the CDR3 is TGTGCCAGCAGCACGAGCAGAGACATAGGCCAATTATCCTATAATTCACCCCTCCACTTT. As protein: CASSTSRDIGQLSYNSPLHF.

This rearrangement joins TRBV7-6 to TRBJ1-6, with D possibly being TRBD1 (5 bases). Germline V gene data show CDR1 as SGHVS and CDR2 as FNYEAQ. Between the trimmed V and J ends, which lost 5 bases and 3 bases, there was a span of 20 bases. CDR3 length: 18 residues. The CDR3 protein is CASSPGGTGGNYNSPLHF. CDR3 nucleotide sequence: TGTGCCAGCAGCCCCGGAGGGACCGGAGGAAACTATAATTCACCCCTCCACTTT.

The sample holds one count of this clone. The chain links TRBV6-5 to TRBJ2-7; TRBD1 aligns across 8 bases. The J segment lost 6 bases and the V segment lost 2 bases, leaving 12 bases of the junction unmatched. Germline values: CDR1 MNHEY, CDR2 SVGAGI. The CDR3 extends over 16 amino acids. In nucleotides, the CDR3 is TGTGCCAGCAGTTACATTTCAGGGGGCTCCTTGGGCGAGCAGTACTTC. Residues: CASSYISGGSLGEQYF.

This chain joins TRBV7-9 and TRBJ2-1; D is perhaps TRBD1 (6 bases). Trimming cost V 5 bases and J 5 bases, with 13 bases left between them. The CDR3 is 14 residues long. Per germline, CDR1 SEHNR and CDR2 FQNEAQ (reference sequence). The CDR3, as DNA: TGTGCCAGCAGCCATTTAACAGGGAACAATGAGCAGTTCTTC. This encodes CASSHLTGNNEQFF. Combining the CDR3 with reference TRBV7-9 and TRBJ2-1 gives the whole variable domain DTGVSQNPRHKITKRGQNVTFRCDPISEHNRLYWYRQTLGQGPEFLTYFQNEAQLEKSRLLSDRFSAERPKGSFSTLEIQRTEQGDSAMYLCASSHLTGNNEQFFGPGTRLTVL.

The chain joins TRBV7-2 to TRBJ2-2, with 7 bases fitting TRBD1. From germline, CDR1 is SGHTA and CDR2 FQGNSA. The ends lost 5 bases at V and 3 bases at J; junction bases unmatched: 9. The length of the CDR3 is 16 residues. CDR3 DNA sequence: TGTGCCAGCAGCCCACGCAGGGGGATGGACACCGGGGAGCTGTTTTTT. Amino acid sequence: CASSPRRGMDTGELFF.

The chain couples TRBV19 to TRBJ2-7; 8 bases are shared with TRBD2. V lost 5 bases, J lost 4 bases, and 10 bases stayed unmatched. This CDR3 is built from 15 residues. Germline lookup yields CDR1 LNHDA and CDR2 SQIVND (reference sequence). The CDR3 is CASSPSGTRSYEQYF. CDR3 coding DNA: TGTGCCAGTAGTCCTTCCGGGACTAGGAGTTACGAGCAGTACTTC.

This rearrangement joins TRBV7-9 to TRBJ1-6, with 7 bases matching TRBD1. Per germline, CDR1 SEHNR and CDR2 FQNEAQ (reference sequence). The CDR3 loop spans 15 amino acids. The V gene end was trimmed by 2 bases and the J gene end by 9 bases; junction bases not matched to a gene: 7. The CDR3 reads CASSLSQGVGSPLHF. DNA for the CDR3: TGTGCCAGCAGCTTAAGTCAGGGGGTCGGTTCACCCCTCCACTTT.

The chain uses TRBV29-1 and TRBJ2-2; TRBD2 agrees at 13 bases. Germline CDR1 and CDR2: SQVTM and ANQGSEA. V trimming: 6 bases; J trimming: 4 bases; junction bases outside the gene matches: 2. CDR3 size: 14 residues. This chain's CDR3 is CSVRTSGGTGELFF. DNA of the CDR3: TGCAGCGTCCGGACTAGCGGGGGCACCGGGGAGCTGTTTTTT.

The genes are TRBV3-1 (or the pseudogene TRBV3-2) and TRBJ2-2, with TRBD1 identical over 8 bases. After removal of 8 bases from V and 6 bases from J, the junction contained 8 bases not matched to a gene. Germline V gene sequence: CDR1 LGHDT, CDR2 YNNKEL (reference sequence). This CDR3 region has 14 residues. In DNA, the CDR3 is TGTGCCAGCGTTAACAGGGGGGCCTCCGGGGAGCTGTTTTTT. The encoded protein is CASVNRGASGELFF.